This record looks at one T cell receptor (beta chain) sequence and its context. Its specificity is unknown. Germline assignment: CDR1 SQVTM and CDR2 ANQGSEA. The CDR3 loop spans 12 amino acids. V dropped 3 bases and J dropped 6 bases, with 11 bases sitting between them. These data originate in a study of CD8 T cells in ankylosing spondylitis. Study-wide results and limits: Seemingly distinctive of ankylosing spondylitis blood was a TCR beta motif formed by eight highly homologous variants. Certain motif variants had earlier been reported in reactive arthritis synovial fluid and blood. There was reportedly significant enrichment of clones that were disease-linked in matched ankylosing spondylitis synovial fluid.

Quantitative barcoded 5'-RACE was used to prepare TCR beta libraries. TCRdb itself ran the 5' RACE reads through MiXCR, one entry per CDR3 protein. The data hold fewer than 250,000 distinct CDR3 sequences, with 20% to 30% observed a single time. This sequence was found in a male donor with ankylosing spondylitis or in good health (not recorded which). The V call is TRBV29-1, the J call TRBJ1-1; possible D gene TRBD1, 5 bases. The sample taken for sequencing was blood, either unsorted or a sorted T cell fraction (not recorded which). For the CDR3, the DNA is TGCAGCGTTGAGGAGGGGAAGGCTGAAGCTTTCTTT. Its protein is CSVEEGKAEAFF.